The 11 T cell receptor beta chains below were found in one sample sequenced in a study of blood T cell repertoires in COVID-19. The table came from immunoSEQ multiplex PCR; TCRdb's copy has only in-frame clones and leaves some out. Of around 270,000 clones in the sample, around 90% were seen once. The sequencing sample was made of peripheral blood. The source is a woman in her sixties or seventies with COVID-19, enrolled during active disease.

V is TRBV4-3 and J is TRBJ2-3, with D possibly TRBD2 on 5 matching bases. The V and J ends lost 5 bases and 1 base respectively, with 10 bases between them. CDR1 and CDR2 from the germline V gene are LGHNA and YSLEER. The CDR3 has 14 amino acids. The CDR3 region has the DNA TGCGCCAGCAGCGTCCGGGATGGCACAGATACGCAGTATTTT. It codes for CASSVRDGTDTQYF.

In its sample, this clone was seen many times. The chain has TRBV5-6 and TRBJ1-5, with D maybe TRBD1 (5 bases). Germline-derived CDR1 and CDR2 are SGHDT and YYEEEE. V was trimmed by 3 bases and J by 0 bases, leaving 19 bases between them. CDR3 length equals 18 residues. The DNA for the CDR3 is TGTGCCAGCAGCTCCTACAGGACCGGGCTTTATAGCAATCAGCCCCAGCATTTT. This encodes CASSSYRTGLYSNQPQHF.

A few counts support this clone. The rearrangement uses TRBV7-8 and TRBJ1-6; no firm D call. Trimming cost V 0 bases and J 0 bases, with 9 bases left between them. The germline gives CDR1 SGHVS, CDR2 FQNEAQ. This CDR3 contains 17 residues. CDR3 in DNA: TGTGCCAGCAGCTTAGCGATTGAGCGCTCCTATAATTCACCCCTCCACTTT. It encodes CASSLAIERSYNSPLHF.

This chain links TRBV19 with TRBJ1-2, with 9 positions matching TRBD1. From germline, CDR1 is LNHDA and CDR2 SQIVND (reference sequence). The CDR3 is 13 amino acids. Losses at the gene ends were 6 bases for V and 6 bases for J; bases not matched to a gene: 5. This chain's CDR3 is CASRQQGANGYTF. In nucleotides, the CDR3 is TGTGCCAGTAGGCAACAGGGGGCGAATGGCTACACCTTC. Full variable domain (missing parts from reference TRBV19 and TRBJ1-2): DGGITQSPKYLFRKEGQNVTLSCEQNLNHDAMYWYRQDPGQGLRLIYYSQIVNDFQKGDIAEGYSVSREKKESFPLTVTSAQKNPTAFYLCASRQQGANGYTFGSGTRLTVV.

This clone has just one count. The V and J genes are TRBV28 and TRBJ1-2, with D maybe TRBD1 (6 bases). CDR1 and CDR2 from the germline V gene are MDHEN and SYDVKM. The CDR3 totals 15 residues. The V and J ends lost 6 bases and 4 bases respectively, with 18 bases between them. The CDR3 DNA follows: TGTGCCAGCAGCCCGGGGGGGGCGCTTGGCTATGGCTACACCTTC. It encodes CASSPGGALGYGYTF.

This clone was seen only a few times. V and J are TRBV7-3 and TRBJ2-3; D is possibly TRBD2 (6 bases). Germline V CDR1 and CDR2: SGHTA, FQGTGA. This CDR3 region has 16 residues. The V and J ends lost 5 bases and 5 bases respectively, with 20 bases between them. DNA of the CDR3: TGTGCCAGCAGCGAACCGGGACTGGGAGGTGGAGATACGCAGTATTTT. It specifies CASSEPGLGGGDTQYF.

In nucleotides, the CDR3 is TGTGCCAGCAGCTTGAGCGGGAGGTCCTACAATGAGCAGTTCTTC. Translation: CASSLSGRSYNEQFF. J is TRBJ2-1 and V is TRBV5-4, with 9 bases aligning to TRBD2. This CDR3 has 15 amino acids. Germline V lookup: CDR1 SGHNT, CDR2 YYREEE (reference sequence). V lost 1 base, J lost 1 base, and 0 bases stayed unmatched.

The rearrangement uses TRBV28 and TRBJ2-7, with D maybe TRBD1 (7 bases). CDR3 size: 17 residues. Germline CDR1 reads MDHEN; CDR2 reads SYDVKM. V shed 10 bases and J shed 2 bases, with 27 bases lying between them. In nucleotides, the CDR3 is TGTGCCAACTCGCGGGGACAGACAGACAGAGAAACCTACGAGCAGTACTTC. Protein: CANSRGQTDRETYEQYF.

This chain links TRBV5-1 with TRBJ2-7, with 9 bases aligning to TRBD2. CDR1 SGHRS and CDR2 YFSETQ come from the germline V gene. The CDR3 spans 13 residues. With 7 bases clipped from V and 6 bases from J, the junction kept 8 bases outside the gene matches. CDR3 DNA: TGCGCCAGCGCAAAGCGGGAGGCTCTCGAGCAGTACTTC. It is translated as CASAKREALEQYF.

This clone was observed a few times. The J gene is TRBJ1-4, the V gene TRBV30, with D maybe TRBD1 (5 bases). This CDR3 is built from 12 residues. The germline V and J ends were trimmed by 2 bases and 8 bases, with 9 bases remaining between them. The germline V gene encodes CDR1 GTSNPN and CDR2 SVGIG (reference sequence). The CDR3 nucleotides are TGTGCCTGGAGTTTGGGGGGAGAAAAACTGTTTTTT. Amino acids: CAWSLGGEKLFF.

V gene TRBV7-3 combines with J gene TRBJ2-3; TRBD2 aligns across 13 bases. With V trimmed by 2 bases and J by 4 bases, 3 bases remained unmatched. The germline V gene encodes CDR1 SGHTA and CDR2 FQGTGA. The length of the CDR3 is 16 residues. DNA for the CDR3: TGTGCCAGCAGCTTAGGGACTAGCGGGAATGCAGATACGCAGTATTTT. Its translation is CASSLGTSGNADTQYF.